Listed below are T cell receptor beta chains from one sample, sequenced in a study of cytomegalovirus exposure and HLA in healthy donors. Generated by immunoSEQ multiplex PCR, the TCRdb table keeps only in-frame clones and is missing some. The sample lists tens of thousands of clones, roughly 84% seen once, with under 3% in the top ten. Material for sequencing was PBMCs. The receptors shown here come from a man between 25 and 39 years old in good health and CMV-seronegative. Both conserved end residues are part of each CDR3. Each record gives: clone size, V gene, D gene, J gene, CDR3 protein, CDR3 DNA. The D gene is left open where the match is weak. Size values are once, few and many counts, or a class for expanded clones, and some rows have none.

abundance: once; v_gene: TRBV4-1; d_gene: .; j_gene: TRBJ2-2; CDR3aa: CASSQDLDRTTGELFF; CDR3nt: TGCGCCAGCAGCCAAGATCTCGACAGGACCACCGGGGAGCTGTTTTTT
abundance: once; v_gene: TRBV27; d_gene: .; j_gene: TRBJ1-1; CDR3aa: CASSLSIGSNTEAFF; CDR3nt: TGTGCCAGCAGTTTATCGATAGGGAGTAACACTGAAGCTTTCTTT
abundance: .; v_gene: TRBV6-6; d_gene: TRBD1; j_gene: TRBJ1-1; CDR3aa: CASIQGGGTEAFF; CDR3nt: TGTGCCAGCATCCAGGGGGGTGGGACTGAAGCTTTCTTT
abundance: once; v_gene: TRBV5-1; d_gene: .; j_gene: TRBJ2-3; CDR3aa: CASSTGQALTDTQYF; CDR3nt: TGCGCCAGCAGCACGGGACAAGCACTCACAGATACGCAGTATTTT
abundance: once; v_gene: TRBV5-1; d_gene: .; j_gene: TRBJ1-6; CDR3aa: CASKKRIGPTDNSPLHF; CDR3nt: TGCGCCAGCAAAAAGCGGATAGGACCAACAGACAATTCACCCCTCCACTTT
abundance: .; v_gene: TRBV5-6; d_gene: .; j_gene: TRBJ2-7; CDR3aa: CASSLRRLSYEQYF; CDR3nt: TGTGCCAGCAGCTTGCGTCGACTGTCCTACGAGCAGTACTTC
abundance: once; v_gene: TRBV7-3; d_gene: TRBD2; j_gene: TRBJ2-5; CDR3aa: CASSRGGPETQYF; CDR3nt: TGTGCCAGCAGCCGCGGGGGGCCGGAGACCCAGTACTTC
abundance: .; v_gene: TRBV28; d_gene: TRBD2; j_gene: TRBJ2-1; CDR3aa: CASSSPGLISNEQFF; CDR3nt: TGTGCCAGCAGTTCACCGGGACTAATTTCCAATGAGCAGTTCTTC
abundance: .; v_gene: TRBV5-4; d_gene: TRBD2; j_gene: TRBJ2-1; CDR3aa: CASSLDASGAEQFF; CDR3nt: TGTGCCAGCAGCTTGGATGCTAGCGGGGCTGAGCAGTTCTTC
abundance: .; v_gene: TRBV5-6; d_gene: .; j_gene: TRBJ1-2; CDR3aa: CASSGTGELLYYGYTF; CDR3nt: TGTGCCAGCAGCGGAACAGGAGAACTTCTCTACTATGGCTACACCTTC
abundance: .; v_gene: TRBV6-5; d_gene: .; j_gene: TRBJ1-2; CDR3aa: CASSYSKQYYGYTF; CDR3nt: TGTGCCAGCAGTTACTCGAAACAGTACTATGGCTACACCTTC
abundance: .; v_gene: TRBV5-1; d_gene: TRBD2; j_gene: TRBJ2-7; CDR3aa: CASSFLLAGHPYEQYF; CDR3nt: TGCGCCAGCAGCTTTCTACTAGCGGGGCATCCCTACGAGCAGTACTTC
abundance: .; v_gene: TRBV7-3; d_gene: .; j_gene: TRBJ2-7; CDR3aa: CASSFDRYSYEQYF; CDR3nt: TGTGCCAGCAGCTTTGACAGATACTCCTACGAGCAGTACTTC
abundance: few; v_gene: TRBV4-1; d_gene: .; j_gene: TRBJ1-3; CDR3aa: CASSQGGQWGNTIYF; CDR3nt: TGCGCCAGCAGCCAAGGGGGACAATGGGGAAACACCATATATTTT
abundance: .; v_gene: TRBV4-1; d_gene: .; j_gene: TRBJ1-5; CDR3aa: CASSQETGRNQPQHF; CDR3nt: TGCGCCAGCAGCCAGGAGACAGGACGAAATCAGCCCCAGCATTTT
abundance: .; v_gene: TRBV5-8; d_gene: .; j_gene: TRBJ2-1; CDR3aa: CASSLEGVSYNEQFF; CDR3nt: TGTGCCAGCAGCTTGGAGGGGGTATCATACAATGAGCAGTTCTTC
abundance: .; v_gene: TRBV5-1; d_gene: TRBD2; j_gene: TRBJ2-1; CDR3aa: CASSSYSGGIHNEQFF; CDR3nt: TGCGCCAGCAGCTCCTATAGCGGGGGGATTCACAATGAGCAGTTCTTC
abundance: .; v_gene: TRBV9; d_gene: TRBD1; j_gene: TRBJ1-1; CDR3aa: CASSRRQGAGNTEAFF; CDR3nt: TGTGCCAGCAGCAGACGACAGGGGGCTGGTAACACTGAAGCTTTCTTT
abundance: .; v_gene: TRBV4-1; d_gene: .; j_gene: TRBJ1-2; CDR3aa: CASSQVEGFNYGYTF; CDR3nt: TGCGCCAGCAGCCAAGTAGAGGGCTTTAACTATGGCTACACCTTC
abundance: few; v_gene: TRBV7-9; d_gene: TRBD1; j_gene: TRBJ1-4; CDR3aa: CASSNRDKGAGEKLFF; CDR3nt: TGTGCCAGCAGCAACCGGGACAAGGGGGCCGGTGAAAAACTGTTTTTT
abundance: .; v_gene: TRBV27; d_gene: .; j_gene: TRBJ1-6; CDR3aa: CASSLRGNSPLHF; CDR3nt: TGTGCCAGCAGTTTGCGGGGTAATTCACCCCTCCACTTT
abundance: .; v_gene: TRBV5-4; d_gene: TRBD1; j_gene: TRBJ2-2; CDR3aa: CASSTGGFVDGELFF; CDR3nt: TGTGCCAGCAGTACAGGGGGATTTGTGGACGGGGAGCTGTTTTTT
abundance: .; v_gene: TRBV7-9; d_gene: .; j_gene: TRBJ1-1; CDR3aa: CASSLETRTEAFF; CDR3nt: TGTGCCAGCAGCTTAGAGACAAGGACTGAAGCTTTCTTT
abundance: .; v_gene: TRBV14; d_gene: TRBD1; j_gene: TRBJ1-1; CDR3aa: CASSQDAGGWTEAFF; CDR3nt: TGTGCCAGCAGCCAAGATGCAGGGGGTTGGACTGAAGCTTTCTTT
abundance: .; v_gene: TRBV27; d_gene: .; j_gene: TRBJ2-7; CDR3aa: CASSGGHPNIGYYEQYF; CDR3nt: TGTGCCAGCAGTGGGGGACATCCGAACATTGGGTACTACGAGCAGTACTTC
abundance: .; v_gene: TRBV5-6; d_gene: TRBD1; j_gene: TRBJ2-7; CDR3aa: CASSLSTGGGEQYF; CDR3nt: TGTGCCAGCAGCCTCAGCACAGGGGGAGGCGAGCAGTACTTC
abundance: once; v_gene: TRBV7-2; d_gene: TRBD1; j_gene: TRBJ1-5; CDR3aa: CASSQDRGRSQPQHF; CDR3nt: TGTGCCAGCAGCCAGGACAGGGGGCGGTCTCAGCCCCAGCATTTT
abundance: .; v_gene: TRBV18; d_gene: .; j_gene: TRBJ1-1; CDR3aa: CASSPPWQNTEAFF; CDR3nt: TGTGCCAGCTCACCACCGTGGCAGAACACTGAAGCTTTCTTT
abundance: .; v_gene: TRBV7-9; d_gene: .; j_gene: TRBJ1-2; CDR3aa: CASSLTHIRGGYTF; CDR3nt: TGTGCCAGCAGCTTAACCCACATCAGGGGTGGCTACACCTTC
abundance: .; v_gene: TRBV6-6; d_gene: TRBD2; j_gene: TRBJ2-3; CDR3aa: CASSLAERTDTQYF; CDR3nt: TGTGCCAGCAGCCTAGCGGAGCGCACAGATACGCAGTATTTT
abundance: few; v_gene: TRBV9; d_gene: TRBD1; j_gene: TRBJ2-6; CDR3aa: CASSVVRWDRPGSGANVLTF; CDR3nt: TGTGCCAGCAGCGTAGTTCGGTGGGACAGACCTGGCTCTGGGGCCAACGTCCTGACTTTC
abundance: .; v_gene: TRBV20-1; d_gene: .; j_gene: TRBJ2-3; CDR3aa: CSASYTDTQYF; CDR3nt: TGCAGTGCTAGTTATACAGATACGCAGTATTTT
abundance: once; v_gene: TRBV19; d_gene: .; j_gene: TRBJ1-5; CDR3aa: CASSIGGGRRKYSNQPQHF; CDR3nt: TGTGCCAGTAGTATAGGTGGGGGGAGACGGAAATATAGCAATCAGCCCCAGCATTTT
abundance: few; v_gene: TRBV4-2; d_gene: TRBD1; j_gene: TRBJ2-6; CDR3aa: CASSQVTGTGANVLTF; CDR3nt: TGTGCCAGCAGCCAAGTGACAGGGACTGGGGCCAACGTCCTGACTTTC
abundance: .; v_gene: TRBV19; d_gene: .; j_gene: TRBJ1-5; CDR3aa: CASSPRDRNQPQHF; CDR3nt: TGTGCCAGTAGCCCCCGGGATCGCAATCAGCCCCAGCATTTT
abundance: .; v_gene: TRBV15; d_gene: TRBD1; j_gene: TRBJ1-2; CDR3aa: CATSIWGRQGTNYGYTF; CDR3nt: TGTGCCACCAGCATTTGGGGACGACAGGGAACTAACTATGGCTACACCTTC
abundance: .; v_gene: TRBV19; d_gene: TRBD1; j_gene: TRBJ1-2; CDR3aa: CASSDRGGGYTF; CDR3nt: TGTGCCAGTAGTGACAGGGGTGGTGGCTACACCTTC
abundance: .; v_gene: TRBV5-8; d_gene: .; j_gene: TRBJ2-7; CDR3aa: CASSFLASGVYEQYF; CDR3nt: TGTGCCAGCAGTTTCCTTGCATCCGGGGTCTACGAGCAGTACTTC
abundance: once; v_gene: TRBV27; d_gene: .; j_gene: TRBJ1-3; CDR3aa: CASSLSQGHTGNTIYF; CDR3nt: TGTGCCAGCAGTTTATCGCAGGGGCACACTGGAAACACCATATATTTT
abundance: few; v_gene: TRBV4-1; d_gene: .; j_gene: TRBJ1-5; CDR3aa: CASSQEGGGSNQPQHF; CDR3nt: TGCGCCAGCAGCCAAGAGGGCGGGGGTAGCAATCAGCCCCAGCATTTT
abundance: .; v_gene: TRBV7-9; d_gene: TRBD1; j_gene: TRBJ2-1; CDR3aa: CASSFGAGGWKSDYNEQFF; CDR3nt: TGTGCCAGCAGCTTCGGGGCAGGGGGCTGGAAAAGTGACTACAATGAGCAGTTCTTC
abundance: .; v_gene: TRBV7-6; d_gene: .; j_gene: TRBJ1-5; CDR3aa: CASSLNSNQPQHF; CDR3nt: TGTGCCAGCAGCCTAAATAGCAATCAGCCCCAGCATTTT
abundance: .; v_gene: TRBV11-2; d_gene: .; j_gene: TRBJ1-6; CDR3aa: CASSLDQGNNSPLHF; CDR3nt: TGTGCCAGCAGCTTAGATCAGGGTAATAATTCACCCCTCCACTTT
abundance: .; v_gene: TRBV6-5; d_gene: TRBD2; j_gene: TRBJ2-1; CDR3aa: CASRRGGVGEQFF; CDR3nt: TGTGCCAGCAGACGCGGGGGGGTTGGTGAGCAGTTCTTC
abundance: .; v_gene: TRBV12-5; d_gene: .; j_gene: TRBJ2-7; CDR3aa: CASGLVDRYEQYF; CDR3nt: TGTGCTAGTGGTTTGGTTGACAGGTATGAGCAGTACTTC
abundance: .; v_gene: TRBV28; d_gene: TRBD1; j_gene: TRBJ1-1; CDR3aa: CASTGGGLNTEAFF; CDR3nt: TGTGCCAGCACAGGGGGCGGGTTGAACACTGAAGCTTTCTTT
abundance: .; v_gene: TRBV9; d_gene: TRBD1; j_gene: TRBJ1-6; CDR3aa: CASSVTSGTGISPLHF; CDR3nt: TGTGCCAGCAGCGTGACTTCCGGGACAGGCATTTCACCCCTCCACTTT
abundance: .; v_gene: TRBV28; d_gene: .; j_gene: TRBJ2-7; CDR3aa: CASSAPGQFYEQYF; CDR3nt: TGTGCCAGCAGTGCTCCGGGACAATTCTACGAGCAGTACTTC
abundance: .; v_gene: TRBV19; d_gene: .; j_gene: TRBJ1-6; CDR3aa: CASSNRGGPRSPLHF; CDR3nt: TGTGCCAGTAGTAACCGGGGGGGGCCCAGGTCACCCCTCCACTTT
abundance: few; v_gene: TRBV7-5; d_gene: .; j_gene: TRBJ2-4; CDR3aa: CARSLGSGGTPKNIQYF; CDR3nt: TGTGCCAGAAGCTTAGGTTCGGGAGGGACCCCCAAAAACATTCAGTACTTC
abundance: .; v_gene: TRBV19; d_gene: TRBD1; j_gene: TRBJ1-6; CDR3aa: CASRNRGPNSPLHF; CDR3nt: TGTGCCAGTAGGAACAGGGGGCCCAATTCACCCCTCCACTTT
abundance: few; v_gene: TRBV5-1; d_gene: .; j_gene: TRBJ1-4; CDR3aa: CASSWGVQPFTSEKLFF; CDR3nt: TGCGCCAGCAGCTGGGGAGTTCAACCCTTCACGAGTGAAAAACTGTTTTTT
abundance: few; v_gene: TRBV29-1; d_gene: .; j_gene: TRBJ1-1; CDR3aa: CSTGEYYPSTEAFF; CDR3nt: TGCAGCACCGGAGAGTATTATCCTTCGACTGAAGCTTTCTTT
abundance: .; v_gene: TRBV6-1; d_gene: .; j_gene: TRBJ1-4; CDR3aa: CASSEIGGTNEKLFF; CDR3nt: TGTGCCAGCAGTGAAATAGGGGGAACTAATGAAAAACTGTTTTTT
abundance: .; v_gene: TRBV21-1; d_gene: .; j_gene: TRBJ2-4; CDR3aa: CASSKGSRGLAKNIQYF; CDR3nt: TGTGCCAGCAGCAAAGGGAGCAGGGGCCTAGCCAAAAACATTCAGTACTTC
abundance: .; v_gene: TRBV15; d_gene: TRBD1; j_gene: TRBJ2-7; CDR3aa: CATSSAETGTGGLISEQYF; CDR3nt: TGTGCCACCAGCAGCGCGGAGACCGGGACAGGGGGCCTAATTTCCGAGCAGTACTTC
abundance: .; v_gene: TRBV9; d_gene: TRBD1; j_gene: TRBJ1-1; CDR3aa: CASSVTGQGGEAFF; CDR3nt: TGTGCCAGCAGCGTAACGGGACAGGGTGGTGAAGCTTTCTTT